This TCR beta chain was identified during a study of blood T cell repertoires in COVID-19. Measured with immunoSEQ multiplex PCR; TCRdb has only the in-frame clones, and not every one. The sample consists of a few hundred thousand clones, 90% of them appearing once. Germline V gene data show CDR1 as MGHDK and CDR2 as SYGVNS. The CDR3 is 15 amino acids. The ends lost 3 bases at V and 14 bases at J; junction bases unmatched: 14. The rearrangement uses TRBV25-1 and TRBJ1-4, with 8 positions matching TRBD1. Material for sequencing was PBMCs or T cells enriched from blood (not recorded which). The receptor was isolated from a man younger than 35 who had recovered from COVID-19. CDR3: CASSDGAGGTRRLFF. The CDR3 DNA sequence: TGTGCCAGCAGTGATGGCGCAGGGGGCACTCGGCGGCTGTTTTTT.